This T cell receptor (beta chain) was observed in a study of metastatic and nonmetastatic thyroid tumors. Study context: Thyroid patients, malignant and benign, had repertoires compared across blood and tumor or nodule tissue. Study-wide points: It was reported that TCR beta diversity was significantly higher in malignant thyroid tumors than benign nodules, in blood and tumor.

Many counts were recorded for this clone. Its antigen is as yet unknown. Each patient came to thyroid surgery without any prior treatment (of any kind). In the authors' workflow: The study built a papillary thyroid cancer distant-metastasis classifier from CDR3 differences across clinicopathological groups. TCRdb re-analyzed the PCR reads through MiXCR. The V and J calls and clone size come from TCRdb's table, not from the authors' own analysis. In the table there are approximately 35,000 clones, approximately 16% of which are singletons. The source of this sequence is a male donor with papillary thyroid cancer or a benign thyroid nodule (not recorded which). Some clones in this sample may be carry-over from other donors' samples. Sequencing was done on a sample of blood.

The CDR3 DNA sequence: TGTGCCAGCAGTTTATATCCCCAAAGACCTACTGGAAACACCATATATTTT. This sequence encodes CASSLYPQRPTGNTIYF. This chain connects TRBV27 to TRBJ1-3; no clear D. The CDR3 sequence is 17 residues long. Germline V gene lookup returns CDR1 MNHEY and CDR2 SMNVEV (reference sequence). Trimming stripped 1 base from V and 2 bases from J, with 15 bases between.